This TCR beta chain was captured in a study of blood T cell repertoires in COVID-19. The overall study: T cells, B-cell-depleted T cells, or PBMCs provided the cDNA or gDNA that served as material.

This clone was picked up one time. CDR3 length: 17 residues. Trimming removed 7 bases from V and 0 bases from J; junction bases left unmatched: 6. Looked up from germline, CDR1 is SGHAT and CDR2 is FQNNGV. Libraries were prepared by immunoSEQ multiplex PCR; TCRdb keeps only in-frame clonotypes and omits some of them. The sample includes around 49,000 clones, around 80% of them seen just once. Sequencing was done on a sample of PBMCs or T cells enriched from blood (not recorded which). This chain links TRBV11-2 with TRBJ1-6, with TRBD1 identical over 10 bases. The sequence was obtained from a woman in her forties or fifties with acute COVID-19. CDR3 sequence: CASTRGQGGSYNSPLHF. In nucleotides, the CDR3 is TGTGCCAGCACCCGCGGACAGGGGGGCTCCTATAATTCACCCCTCCACTTT.